The source of this TCR beta chain is a study of control samples from healthy donors and cancer patients. Repertoires were generated with immunoSEQ multiplex PCR, while TCRdb's copy carries only in-frame clones and drops some. The sample includes 120,000 or so clones, roughly 87% of them seen just once. V shed 5 bases and J 2 bases; nucleotides not matched to a gene: 4. This CDR3 comprises 15 residues. The V gene's germline CDR1 is MNHEY and CDR2 SVGEGT. The sample comprised blood. The rearrangement uses TRBV6-2 or TRBV6-3 and TRBJ1-2; 11 bases fit TRBD1. The clonotype was recovered from a man in his forties in good health. The CDR3 region is CASSGTGGFNYGYTF. The DNA of the CDR3 is TGTGCCAGCAGTGGGACAGGGGGTTTCAACTATGGCTACACCTTC.